This T cell receptor (beta chain) was identified in a study of OX40 agonist ivuxolimab in advanced cancers. About the research overall: Each patient was given ivuxolimab into a vein every 2 weeks, at 0.01 to 10 mg/kg. The dose-escalation group included hepatocellular carcinoma, melanoma, renal cell carcinoma and head and neck cancer. Study-wide points: Antigen specificity remained undetermined for the expanded peripheral T cells. Relative to CD4+, CD8+ T cells held more expanded clones on average.

The repertoire was sequenced with immunoSEQ multiplex PCR; TCRdb's copy has only in-frame clones and lacks some. The sample records tens of thousands of clones, around 90% being singletons. Details on this clone: The antigen remains undetermined.

V was shortened by 1 base and J by 2 bases, with 13 bases between the two germline ends. CDR1 is SEHNR and CDR2 is FQNEAQ in the germline V gene (reference sequence). The CDR3 totals 16 residues. This clonotype was obtained from an adult with an advanced solid tumor such as melanoma, head and neck, liver or kidney cancer. The sequencing used CD4+ or CD8+ T cells sorted from blood, collected in a trial of the OX40 agonist ivuxolimab. The V call is TRBV7-9, the J call TRBJ2-3; TRBD2 might be the D (7 bases). The CDR3 coding sequence is TGTGCCAGCAGCTTAGGAGGGGGGGAACACACAGATACGCAGTATTTT. It encodes CASSLGGGEHTDTQYF.